The 18 T cell receptor beta chains in this list originate from one sample, sequenced in a study of blood T cell repertoires in COVID-19. TCRdb keeps only in-frame clones here, not all; method: immunoSEQ multiplex PCR. The sample carries around 150,000 clones, approximately 80% recorded once. The sequencing sample was made of peripheral blood. These receptors originate from a woman older than 75 with acute or convalescent COVID-19.

This sequence joins TRBV3-1 (or the pseudogene TRBV3-2) and TRBJ2-1, with a weak D call TRBD2 (6 bases). This CDR3 region has 17 residues. V was pared by 4 bases and J by 0 bases, with 16 bases between. In germline, CDR1 is LGHDT, CDR2 YNNKEL (reference sequence). CDR3 sequence reads: CASSPTGEASSYNEQFF. The CDR3 DNA follows: TGTGCCAGCAGCCCGACCGGGGAGGCAAGCTCCTACAATGAGCAGTTCTTC.

The gene calls are TRBV3-1 (or the pseudogene TRBV3-2) and TRBJ2-7; D call uncertain. V lost 4 bases and J 0 bases, leaving 13 bases between the germline ends. The CDR3 is made up of 15 amino acids. From germline, CDR1 is LGHDT and CDR2 YNNKEL (reference sequence). CDR3 protein: CASSRRLAYSYEQYF. The CDR3 nucleotides are TGTGCCAGCAGCCGCAGGCTGGCCTACTCCTACGAGCAGTACTTC.

This clone has just one count. This sequence joins TRBV7-2 and TRBJ2-2, with D perhaps matching TRBD2 (5 bases). This CDR3 is built from 15 residues. Trimming cost V 4 bases and J 1 base, with 10 bases left between them. CDR1 is SGHTA, CDR2 FQGNSA, per germline. The CDR3 loop is CASSWAGLNTGELFF. The CDR3 DNA follows: TGTGCCAGCAGCTGGGCGGGCCTGAACACCGGGGAGCTGTTTTTT. The full variable domain, in which reference TRBV7-2 and TRBJ2-2 provide the parts outside the CDR3, is GAGVSQSPSNKVTEKGKDVELRCDPISGHTALYWYRQSLGQGLEFLIYFQGNSAPDKSGLPSDRFSAERTGGSVSTLTIQRTQQEDSAVYLCASSWAGLNTGELFFGEGSRLTVL.

V is TRBV7-8 and J is TRBJ2-1, with D perhaps matching TRBD1 (5 bases). V was clipped by 4 bases and J by 5 bases, with 18 bases between them. Germline CDR1 and CDR2: SGHVS and FQNEAQ. The CDR3 is made up of 16 amino acids. CDR3 residues: CASSSQGALRNNEQFF. The CDR3 nucleotides are TGTGCCAGCAGCTCACAAGGGGCCCTCCGGAACAATGAGCAGTTCTTC.

The chain has TRBV18 and TRBJ1-4, with D unclear. This CDR3 spans 13 amino acids. V was pared by 2 bases and J by 8 bases, with 9 bases between. In germline, CDR1 is KGHSH, CDR2 LQKENI. DNA of the CDR3: TGTGCCAGCTCACCAGCGGGGAACGAAAAACTGTTTTTT. Translating gives CASSPAGNEKLFF.

J is TRBJ2-3 and V is TRBV30; D perhaps matches TRBD2 (6 bases). CDR1 is GTSNPN, CDR2 SVGIG, per germline (reference sequence). Trimming shortened V by 6 bases and J by 5 bases, and 24 bases separated the two germline ends. This CDR3 region has 16 residues. The DNA of the CDR3 is TGTGCCTGTAGGCCGTTGGACGGAGGAGGGGTAGATACGCAGTATTTT. Amino acid sequence: CACRPLDGGGVDTQYF.

The V gene is TRBV5-1, the J gene TRBJ1-5; possibly TRBD1 for D (6 bases). CDR3 size: 15 residues. Deletions cut 5 bases from V and 0 bases from J, with 12 bases between. Germline V gene data show CDR1 as SGHRS and CDR2 as YFSETQ. The CDR3 protein is CASRRAGDSNQPQHF. DNA for the CDR3: TGCGCCAGCAGGCGCGCAGGGGATAGCAATCAGCCCCAGCATTTT.

J is TRBJ1-5 and V is TRBV18; 7 nucleotides align to TRBD1. The germline V gene encodes CDR1 KGHSH and CDR2 LQKENI. This CDR3 is built from 14 residues. The trim removed 3 bases at V and 4 bases at J, leaving 3 bases unmatched. The CDR3 loop is CASSPGQQNQPQHF. DNA of the CDR3: TGTGCCAGCTCACCGGGACAGCAGAATCAGCCCCAGCATTTT.

This clone appeared once. The chain carries TRBV7-2 and TRBJ2-1; TRBD2 agrees at 10 bases. Looked up from germline, CDR1 is SGHTA and CDR2 is FQGNSA. The CDR3 consists of 15 residues. V trimming: 4 bases; J trimming: 8 bases; junction bases outside the gene matches: 8. The CDR3 here is CASSSSGRAWDEQFF. CDR3 coding DNA: TGTGCCAGCAGCTCCAGCGGGAGGGCCTGGGATGAGCAGTTCTTC.

A word on this clone: Other DNA sequences in the sample encode the same CDR3. The chain employs TRBV7-8 and TRBJ1-1; D uncertain. CDR1 and CDR2 from the germline V gene are SGHVS and FQNEAQ. The CDR3 has 13 amino acids. Trimming cost V 2 bases and J 5 bases, with 9 bases left between them. The CDR3 sequence is CASSLTGGTEAFF. The CDR3 DNA sequence: TGTGCCAGCAGCTTAACGGGAGGGACTGAAGCTTTCTTT.

The chain combines TRBV24-1 with TRBJ1-2, with a possible D match to TRBD1 (6 bases). CDR1 KGHDR and CDR2 SFDVKD come from the germline V gene. Trimming shortened V by 5 bases and J by 4 bases, and 10 bases separated the two germline ends. This CDR3 has 13 amino acids. The CDR3 DNA reads TGTGCCACCAGTGCAGGGGTTCCCTATGGCTACACCTTC. Its translation is CATSAGVPYGYTF.

This chain links TRBV28 with TRBJ2-7, with a weak D call TRBD2 (6 bases). CDR3 length: 15 amino acids. The V end lost 5 bases, the J end lost 6 bases, and 20 bases lay between the germline ends. Germline V CDR1 and CDR2: MDHEN, SYDVKM. The CDR3 is CASSIIGTAGSEQYF. The CDR3 nucleotides read TGTGCCAGCAGTATTATCGGGACGGCGGGAAGCGAGCAGTACTTC.

This sequence joins TRBV13 and TRBJ2-1, with 9 bases identical to TRBD1. In germline, CDR1 is PRHDT, CDR2 FYEKMQ (reference sequence). V lost 6 bases, J lost 7 bases, and 10 bases stayed unmatched. This CDR3 spans 15 amino acids. CDR3: CASRDVGTGINEQFF. DNA of the CDR3: TGTGCCAGCAGGGACGTAGGGACAGGGATAAATGAGCAGTTCTTC.

V and J are TRBV3-1 (or the pseudogene TRBV3-2) and TRBJ2-1; TRBD2 is a possible D gene (7 bases). In germline, CDR1 is LGHDT, CDR2 YNNKEL (reference sequence). Trimming stripped 1 base from V and 7 bases from J, with 11 bases between. The CDR3 is 14 amino acids. The CDR3 sequence is CASSQAGRGNEQFF. DNA of the CDR3: TGTGCCAGCAGCCAAGCTGGGAGGGGGAATGAGCAGTTCTTC.

The chain joins TRBV20-1 to TRBJ2-7; D gene unclear. V was clipped by 3 bases and J by 3 bases, with 12 bases between them. The CDR3 loop spans 13 amino acids. The germline V gene encodes CDR1 DFQATT and CDR2 SNEGSKA (reference sequence). The CDR3 reads CSASKNPLYEQYF. CDR3 coding DNA: TGCAGTGCTAGTAAAAATCCACTCTACGAGCAGTACTTC.

This clone was detected only once. The V gene is TRBV5-5, the J gene TRBJ2-7, with D possibly being TRBD2 (5 bases). The CDR3 is made up of 15 amino acids. Germline loops: CDR1 SGHKS, CDR2 YYEKEE (reference sequence). Trimming pared 8 bases from V and 4 bases from J, leaving 22 bases between. CDR3 protein: CASRRSGKGIYEQYF. CDR3 sequence (DNA): TGTGCCAGTAGGAGGTCGGGAAAGGGCATATACGAGCAGTACTTC.

This chain connects TRBV10-3 to TRBJ2-3; 7 bases agree with TRBD2. Per the germline V gene, CDR1 is ENHRY and CDR2 is SYGVKD. After removal of 10 bases from V and 4 bases from J, the junction contained 5 bases not matched to a gene. This CDR3 comprises 12 residues. The CDR3 sequence is CASRGGADTQYF. As DNA, the CDR3 is TGTGCCAGCCGGGGAGGGGCAGATACGCAGTATTTT.

This chain connects TRBV2 to TRBJ2-3, with 8 bases aligning to TRBD1. The ends lost 4 bases at V and 6 bases at J; junction bases unmatched: 6. From germline, CDR1 is SNHLY and CDR2 FYNNEI. The CDR3 contains 14 residues. CDR3 nucleotide sequence: TGTGCCAGCAGTGGTTGGTCAGGGGGCGATACGCAGTATTTT. This translates into CASSGWSGGDTQYF.